The 5 T cell receptor beta chains below come from one sample, sequenced in a study of breast tumors, draining lymph nodes, adjacent tissues. TCRdb processed the multiplex PCR reads anew with MiXCR; each CDR3 protein has one entry. Of 200,000 to 250,000 distinct CDR3 sequences in the sample, 32% were seen once. Breast cancer patients provided tissue from their axillary draining lymph nodes. The sequenced material came from axillary lymph node tissue. These receptors were taken from a female donor with breast cancer. Some clones in this sample may be carry-over from other donors' samples.

This rearrangement joins TRBV12-3 or TRBV12-4 to TRBJ1-1, with D maybe TRBD1 (6 bases). CDR3 length: 13 residues. The V end was cut by 3 bases, the J end by 10 bases, with 15 bases between. In nucleotides, the CDR3 is TGTGCCAGCAGTTTTAGGGGGACCTGGGGAGCTTTCTTT. This translates into CASSFRGTWGAFF.

In regard to this clonotype: A much larger clone differs from this one at a single base, so this may be a read error. The V gene is TRBV7-2, the J gene TRBJ2-2; TRBD2 matches at 9 bases. Germline assignment: CDR1 SGHTA and CDR2 FQGNSA. J gave up 6 bases and V 1 base, and 15 bases lay outside the gene matches. The CDR3 consists of 19 residues. This CDR3 is CASSLGPLMAGGPPGELFF. The CDR3 DNA is TGTGCCAGCAGCTTAGGCCCGTTGATGGCGGGAGGGCCCCCCGGGGAGCTGTTTTTT.

This clonotype was detected ten times or more. This chain connects TRBV5-6 to TRBJ1-2; D is unclear. This CDR3 comprises 14 residues. Germline V gene data show CDR1 as SGHDT and CDR2 as YYEEEE. Trimming cost V 1 base and J 4 bases, with 11 bases left between them. The CDR3 nucleotides read TGTGCCAGCAGCTTGTTCGAGGTGTCCTATGGCTACACCTTC. Translation gives CASSLFEVSYGYTF.

There are many counts of this clonotype. The chain is built from TRBV30 and TRBJ2-5, with 8 positions matching TRBD2. The germline CDR1 and CDR2 sequences are GTSNPN and SVGIG (reference sequence). Germline trimming cut 7 bases from V and 5 bases from J; bases unmatched to any gene: 6. The CDR3 extends over 12 amino acids. The CDR3 DNA is TGTGCCTCCGGGACTAGTGGGGAGACCCAGTACTTC. Translating gives CASGTSGETQYF.

This clonotype was counted many times. V is TRBV7-2 and J is TRBJ2-7, with TRBD2 matching over 8 bases. CDR3 length: 15 amino acids. Germline V gene data show CDR1 as SGHTA and CDR2 as FQGNSA. With 1 base clipped from V and 6 bases from J, the junction kept 8 bases outside the gene matches. The CDR3 here is CASSLDGTRIREQYF. The CDR3 DNA reads TGTGCCAGCAGCTTAGATGGGACTAGGATTCGCGAGCAGTACTTC.